This T cell receptor (beta chain) originates from a study of blood T cell repertoires in COVID-19. Study overall: From T cells, B-cell-depleted T cells, or PBMCs came the material, which was cDNA or gDNA.

Produced via immunoSEQ multiplex PCR; TCRdb's table is partial and in-frame only. The sample lists some 270,000 clones, 65% to 90% occurring once. The participants were between about 18 and 90 years old and came from roughly 24 US areas. Participants reported their clinical history, and cohort assignment relied on those reports. This clone was recorded only once. CDR1 and CDR2 from the germline V gene are LGHNA and YSLEER. V was clipped by 0 bases and J by 11 bases; unmatched bases: 7. The CDR3 consists of 15 residues. The sequencing sample was made of PBMCs or T cells enriched from blood (not recorded which). The rearrangement links TRBV4-3 to TRBJ1-6; 7 positions agree with TRBD1. This clonotype originated in a woman in her 50s with acute COVID-19. The DNA for the CDR3 is TGCGCCAGCAGCCAAGACTGGCAGGGGGAGACACCCCTCCACTTT. As protein: CASSQDWQGETPLHF.